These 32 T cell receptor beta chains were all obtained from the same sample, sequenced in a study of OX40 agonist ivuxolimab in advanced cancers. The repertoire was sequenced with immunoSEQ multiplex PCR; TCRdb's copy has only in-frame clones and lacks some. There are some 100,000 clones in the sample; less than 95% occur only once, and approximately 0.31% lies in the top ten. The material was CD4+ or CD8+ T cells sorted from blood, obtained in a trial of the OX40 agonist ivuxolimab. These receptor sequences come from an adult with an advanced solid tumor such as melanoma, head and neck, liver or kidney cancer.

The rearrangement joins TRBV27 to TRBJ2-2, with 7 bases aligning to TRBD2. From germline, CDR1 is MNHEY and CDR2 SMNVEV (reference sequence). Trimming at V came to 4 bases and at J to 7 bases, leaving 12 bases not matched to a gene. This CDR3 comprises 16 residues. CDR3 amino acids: CASSYSEGRGGGELFF. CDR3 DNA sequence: TGTGCCAGCAGTTACTCCGAGGGGAGGGGTGGCGGGGAGCTGTTTTTT.

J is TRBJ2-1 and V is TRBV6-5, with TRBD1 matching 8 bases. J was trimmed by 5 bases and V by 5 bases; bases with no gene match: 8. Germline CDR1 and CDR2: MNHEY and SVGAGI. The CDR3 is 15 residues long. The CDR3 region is CASSKPGQGHNEQFF. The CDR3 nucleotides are TGTGCCAGCAGTAAACCCGGACAGGGCCACAATGAGCAGTTCTTC.

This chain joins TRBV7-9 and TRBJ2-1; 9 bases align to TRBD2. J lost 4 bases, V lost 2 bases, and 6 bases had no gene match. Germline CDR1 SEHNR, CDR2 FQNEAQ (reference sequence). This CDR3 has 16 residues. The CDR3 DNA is TGTGCCAGCAGCTTACGTCTAGCGGGAAGATACAATGAGCAGTTCTTC. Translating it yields CASSLRLAGRYNEQFF.

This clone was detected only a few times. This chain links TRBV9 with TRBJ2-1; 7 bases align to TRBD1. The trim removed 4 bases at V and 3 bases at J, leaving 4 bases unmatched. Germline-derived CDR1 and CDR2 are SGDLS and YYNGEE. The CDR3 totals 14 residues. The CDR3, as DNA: TGTGCCAGCAGCCCCGGGACAGTCTACAATGAGCAGTTCTTC. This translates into CASSPGTVYNEQFF.

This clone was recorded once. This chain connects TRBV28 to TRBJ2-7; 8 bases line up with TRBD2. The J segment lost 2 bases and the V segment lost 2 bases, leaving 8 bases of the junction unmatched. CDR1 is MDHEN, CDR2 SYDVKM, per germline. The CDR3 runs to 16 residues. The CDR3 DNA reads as TGTGCCAGCAGTTTACTAGCGGGTTCTAAAACCTACGAGCAGTACTTC. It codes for CASSLLAGSKTYEQYF.

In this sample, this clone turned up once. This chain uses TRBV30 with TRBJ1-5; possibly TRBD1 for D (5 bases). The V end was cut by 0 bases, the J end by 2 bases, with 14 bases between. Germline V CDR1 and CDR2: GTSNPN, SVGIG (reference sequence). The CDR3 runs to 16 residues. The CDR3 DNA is TGTGCCTGGAGTGTACCGGGGCTACTAGGCAATCAGCCCCAGCATTTT. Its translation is CAWSVPGLLGNQPQHF.

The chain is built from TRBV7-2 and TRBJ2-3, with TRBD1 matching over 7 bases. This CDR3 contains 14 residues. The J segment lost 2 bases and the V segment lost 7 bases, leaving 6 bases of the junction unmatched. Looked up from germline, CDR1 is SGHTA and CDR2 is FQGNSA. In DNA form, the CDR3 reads TGTGCCAGCACCCTGGGACAGAACACAGATACGCAGTATTTT. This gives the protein CASTLGQNTDTQYF.

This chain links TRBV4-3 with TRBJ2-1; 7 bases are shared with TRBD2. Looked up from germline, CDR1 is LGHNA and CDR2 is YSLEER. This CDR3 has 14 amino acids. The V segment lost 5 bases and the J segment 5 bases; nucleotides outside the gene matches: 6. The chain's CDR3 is CASSGGGWNNEQFF. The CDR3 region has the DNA TGCGCCAGCAGCGGGGGGGGTTGGAACAATGAGCAGTTCTTC.

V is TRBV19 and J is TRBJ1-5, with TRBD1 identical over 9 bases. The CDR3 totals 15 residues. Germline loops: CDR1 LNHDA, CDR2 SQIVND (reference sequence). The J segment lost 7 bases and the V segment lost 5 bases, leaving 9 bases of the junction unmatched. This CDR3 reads CASSHDRGRGQPQHF. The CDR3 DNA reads TGTGCCAGTAGTCACGACAGGGGGAGAGGGCAGCCCCAGCATTTT.

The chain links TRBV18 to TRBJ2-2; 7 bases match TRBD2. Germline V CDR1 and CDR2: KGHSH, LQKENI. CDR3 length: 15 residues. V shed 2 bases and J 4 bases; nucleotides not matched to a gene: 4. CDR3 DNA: TGTGCCAGCTCACCATTTGCGGGAGTCACCGGGGAGCTGTTTTTT. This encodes CASSPFAGVTGELFF.

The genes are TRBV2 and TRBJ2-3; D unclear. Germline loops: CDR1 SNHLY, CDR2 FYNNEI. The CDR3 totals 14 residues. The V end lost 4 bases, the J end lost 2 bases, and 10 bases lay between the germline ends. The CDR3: CASSAGRNTDTQYF. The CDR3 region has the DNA TGTGCCAGCAGTGCAGGTCGCAACACAGATACGCAGTATTTT.

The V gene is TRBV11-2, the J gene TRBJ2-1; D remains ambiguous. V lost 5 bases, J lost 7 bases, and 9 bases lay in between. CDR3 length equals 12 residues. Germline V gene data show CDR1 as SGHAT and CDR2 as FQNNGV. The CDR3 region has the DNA TGTGCCAGCAGCACAGATAGGAATGAGCAGTTCTTC. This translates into CASSTDRNEQFF.

Here the CDR3 DNA reads TGCGCCAGCAGCCCCAATGAGGCCGGGGAGCTGTTTTTT. Its translation is CASSPNEAGELFF. This chain joins TRBV5-1 and TRBJ2-2, with unresolved D. This CDR3 region has 13 residues. The germline V gene has CDR1 SGHRS and CDR2 YFSETQ. The V gene lost 4 bases and the J gene lost 6 bases, with 10 bases spanning the gap.

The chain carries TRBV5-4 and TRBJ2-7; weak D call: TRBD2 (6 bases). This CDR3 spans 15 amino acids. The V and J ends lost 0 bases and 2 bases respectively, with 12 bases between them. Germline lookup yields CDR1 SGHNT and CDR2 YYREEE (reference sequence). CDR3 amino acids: CASSLDVAATYEQYF. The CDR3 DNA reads TGTGCCAGCAGCTTGGATGTAGCGGCTACCTACGAGCAGTACTTC. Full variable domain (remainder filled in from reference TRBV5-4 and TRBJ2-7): ETGVTQSPTHLIKTRGQQVTLRCSSQSGHNTVSWYQQALGQGPQFIFQYYREEENGRGNFPPRFSGLQFPNYSSELNVNALELDDSALYLCASSLDVAATYEQYFGPGTRLTVT.

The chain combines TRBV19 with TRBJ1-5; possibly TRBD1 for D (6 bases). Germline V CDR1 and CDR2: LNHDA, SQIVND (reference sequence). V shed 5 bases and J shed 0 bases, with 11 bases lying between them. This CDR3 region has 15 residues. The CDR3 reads CASSPDRLSNQPQHF. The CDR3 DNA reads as TGTGCCAGTAGTCCTGACAGGCTTAGCAATCAGCCCCAGCATTTT.

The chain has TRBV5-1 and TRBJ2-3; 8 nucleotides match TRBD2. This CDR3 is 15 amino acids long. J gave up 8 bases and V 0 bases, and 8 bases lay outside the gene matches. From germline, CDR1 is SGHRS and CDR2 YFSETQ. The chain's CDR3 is CASSLEVGAGVTQYF. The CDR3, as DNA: TGCGCCAGCAGCTTGGAAGTCGGAGCGGGAGTTACGCAGTATTTT.

The CDR3 nucleotides read TGTGCCAGCAGTTTACTTGAGACAGGGAACGAGCAGTACTTC. Amino acid sequence: CASSLLETGNEQYF. The J gene is TRBJ2-7, the V gene TRBV27, with 7 bases fitting TRBD1. The CDR3 loop spans 14 amino acids. The germline V gene encodes CDR1 MNHEY and CDR2 SMNVEV (reference sequence). V gave up 2 bases and J gave up 5 bases; unmatched junction bases: 6.

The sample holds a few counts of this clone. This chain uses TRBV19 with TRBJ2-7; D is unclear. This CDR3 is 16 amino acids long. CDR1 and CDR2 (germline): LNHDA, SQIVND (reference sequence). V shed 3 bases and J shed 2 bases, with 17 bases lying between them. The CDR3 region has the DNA TGTGCCAGTAGTATTGGTCTCATACAGAGCACCTACGAGCAGTACTTC. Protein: CASSIGLIQSTYEQYF.

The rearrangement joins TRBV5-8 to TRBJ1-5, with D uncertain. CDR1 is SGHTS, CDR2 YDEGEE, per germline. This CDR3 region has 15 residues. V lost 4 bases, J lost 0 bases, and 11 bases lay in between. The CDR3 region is CASSVGSVSNQPQHF. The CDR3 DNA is TGTGCCAGCAGCGTTGGTTCTGTTAGCAATCAGCCCCAGCATTTT. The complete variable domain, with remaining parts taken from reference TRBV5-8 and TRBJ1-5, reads EAGVTQSPTHLIKTRGQQATLRCSPISGHTSVYWYQQALGLGLQFLLWYDEGEERNRGNFPPRFSGRQFPNYSSELNVNALELEDSALYLCASSVGSVSNQPQHFGDGTRLSIL.

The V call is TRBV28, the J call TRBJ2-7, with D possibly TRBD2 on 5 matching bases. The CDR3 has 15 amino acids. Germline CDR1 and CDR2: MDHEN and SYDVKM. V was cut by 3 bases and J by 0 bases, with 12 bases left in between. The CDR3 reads CASSLWETLSYEQYF. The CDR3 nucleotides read TGTGCCAGCAGTTTGTGGGAGACCCTCTCCTACGAGCAGTACTTC.

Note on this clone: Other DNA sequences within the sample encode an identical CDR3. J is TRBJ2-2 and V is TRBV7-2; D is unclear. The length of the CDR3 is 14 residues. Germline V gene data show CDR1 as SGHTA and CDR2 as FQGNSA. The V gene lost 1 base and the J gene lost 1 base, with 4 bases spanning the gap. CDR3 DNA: TGTGCCAGCAGCTTAGGGCAGAACACCGGGGAGCTGTTTTTT. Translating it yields CASSLGQNTGELFF.

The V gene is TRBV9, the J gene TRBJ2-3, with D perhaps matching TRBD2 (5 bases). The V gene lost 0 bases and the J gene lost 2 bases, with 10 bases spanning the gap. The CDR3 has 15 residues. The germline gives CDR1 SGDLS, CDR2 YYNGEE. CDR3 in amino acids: CASSVAGNPTDTQYF. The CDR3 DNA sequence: TGTGCCAGCAGCGTAGCGGGAAACCCCACAGATACGCAGTATTTT.

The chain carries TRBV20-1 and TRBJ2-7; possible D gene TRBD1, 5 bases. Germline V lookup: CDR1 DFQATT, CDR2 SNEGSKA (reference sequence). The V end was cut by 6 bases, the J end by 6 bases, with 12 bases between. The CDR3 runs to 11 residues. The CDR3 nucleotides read TGCAGTGCACAGCTTGGGGCCGAGCAGTACTTC. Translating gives CSAQLGAEQYF.

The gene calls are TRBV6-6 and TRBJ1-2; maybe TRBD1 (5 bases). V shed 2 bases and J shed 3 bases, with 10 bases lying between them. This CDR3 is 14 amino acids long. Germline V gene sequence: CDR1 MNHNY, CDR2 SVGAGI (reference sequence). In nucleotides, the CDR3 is TGTGCCAGCAGTTACGCCGGGGGTGACTATGGCTACACCTTC. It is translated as CASSYAGGDYGYTF.

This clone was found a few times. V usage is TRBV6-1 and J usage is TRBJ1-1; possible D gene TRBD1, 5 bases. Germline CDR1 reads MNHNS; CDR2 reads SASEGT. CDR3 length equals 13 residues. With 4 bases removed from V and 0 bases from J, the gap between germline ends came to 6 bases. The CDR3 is CASSGQMNTEAFF. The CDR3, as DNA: TGTGCCAGCAGTGGACAGATGAACACTGAAGCTTTCTTT.

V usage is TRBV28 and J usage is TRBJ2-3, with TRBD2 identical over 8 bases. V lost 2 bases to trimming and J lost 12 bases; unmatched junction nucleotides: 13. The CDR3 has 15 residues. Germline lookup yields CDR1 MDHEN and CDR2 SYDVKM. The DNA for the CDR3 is TGTGCCAGCAGTTTAAGTCGGATGAGCGGGAGTCCACAGTATTTT. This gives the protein CASSLSRMSGSPQYF.

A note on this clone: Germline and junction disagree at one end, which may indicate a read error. CDR3 region: CASSWGQGNSEAFF. The CDR3 coding sequence is TGTGCCAGCAGTTGGGGACAGGGGAACTCTGAAGCTTTCTTT. The chain has TRBV27 and TRBJ1-1; TRBD1 aligns across 10 bases. From germline, CDR1 is MNHEY and CDR2 SMNVEV (reference sequence). The CDR3 runs 14 residues.

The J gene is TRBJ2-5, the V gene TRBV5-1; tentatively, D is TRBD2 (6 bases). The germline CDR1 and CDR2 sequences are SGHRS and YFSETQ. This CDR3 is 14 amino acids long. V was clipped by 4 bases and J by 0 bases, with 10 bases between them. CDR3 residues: CASSGGLHQETQYF. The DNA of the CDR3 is TGCGCCAGCAGCGGGGGACTCCACCAAGAGACCCAGTACTTC.

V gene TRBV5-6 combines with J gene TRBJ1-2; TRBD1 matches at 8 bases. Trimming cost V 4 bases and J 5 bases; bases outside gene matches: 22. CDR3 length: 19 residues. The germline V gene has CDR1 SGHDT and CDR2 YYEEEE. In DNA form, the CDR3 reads TGTGCCAGCAGCCCATTTCCCGGGACAGGAGGCTTCAGGGGATATGGCTACACCTTC. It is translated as CASSPFPGTGGFRGYGYTF.

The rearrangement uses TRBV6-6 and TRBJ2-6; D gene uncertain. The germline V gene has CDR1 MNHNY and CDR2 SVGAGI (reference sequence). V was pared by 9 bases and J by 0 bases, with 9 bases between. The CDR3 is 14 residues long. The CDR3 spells CASSESSGANVLTF. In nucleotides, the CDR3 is TGTGCCAGTTCTGAATCCTCTGGGGCCAACGTCCTGACTTTC.

CDR3 in DNA: TGCGCCAGCATCACAGGGTTGTTAGACACTGAAGCTTTCTTT. It encodes CASITGLLDTEAFF. The V and J genes are TRBV23-1 and TRBJ1-1; possibly TRBD1 for D (6 bases). TRBV23-1 is assigned to the ORF class and has an uncertain function. V was cut by 7 bases and J by 3 bases, with 15 bases left in between. This CDR3 has 14 amino acids.

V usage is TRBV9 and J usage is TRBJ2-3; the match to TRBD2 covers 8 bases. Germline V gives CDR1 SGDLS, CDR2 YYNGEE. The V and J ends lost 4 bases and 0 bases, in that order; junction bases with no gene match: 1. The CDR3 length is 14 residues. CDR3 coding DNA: TGTGCCAGCAGCACTAGCGGAAGCACAGATACGCAGTATTTT. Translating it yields CASSTSGSTDTQYF.